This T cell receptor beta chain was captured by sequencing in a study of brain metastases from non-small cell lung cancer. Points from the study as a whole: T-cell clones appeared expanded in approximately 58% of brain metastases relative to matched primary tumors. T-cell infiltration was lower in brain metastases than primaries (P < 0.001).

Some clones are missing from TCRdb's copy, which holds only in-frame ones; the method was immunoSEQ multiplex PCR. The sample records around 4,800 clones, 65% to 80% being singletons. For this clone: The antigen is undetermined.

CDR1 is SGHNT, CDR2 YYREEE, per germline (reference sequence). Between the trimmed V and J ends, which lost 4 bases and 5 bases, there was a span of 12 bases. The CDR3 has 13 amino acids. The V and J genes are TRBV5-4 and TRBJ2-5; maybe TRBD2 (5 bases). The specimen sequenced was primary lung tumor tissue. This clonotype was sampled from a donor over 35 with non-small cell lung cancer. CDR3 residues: CASSKFSEETQYF. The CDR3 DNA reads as TGTGCCAGCAGCAAATTTAGCGAGGAGACCCAGTACTTC.